This TCR beta chain appears in the sequencing data of a study of T cell repertoires in cytomegalovirus infection. On the study more broadly: The authors relied on CMV epitopes, both recently identified HLA-C-restricted and well-studied HLA-B-restricted. CMV infection together with matching HLA type was indicated by public TCR beta signatures. Study-wide findings and caveats: CMV carriers having the relevant HLA were flagged by cumulative public TCR beta family frequency. There were HLA-C-restricted CMV-specific TCR beta clonotypes dominating the ex vivo response.

This clonotype was seen a few times. Its antigen is currently unknown. Germline lookup yields CDR1 MGHRA and CDR2 YSYEKL. This CDR3 has 15 amino acids. Trimming pared 8 bases from V and 2 bases from J, leaving 17 bases between. From the reads, TCRdb called clonotypes with MiXCR, one entry per CDR3 protein. The sample has some 800,000 distinct CDR3 sequences, roughly 28% seen once. The origin of this receptor is a human donor in good health (CMV status not recorded). Some clones in this sample may be carry-over from other donors' samples. The sequences come from cultured CD8+ T cells from PBMCs, collected from culture after CMV antigen stimulation. The chain has TRBV4-1 and TRBJ2-3, with a possible D match to TRBD1 (6 bases). The CDR3 is CASGPHTGSTDTQYF. As DNA, the CDR3 is TGCGCCAGCGGCCCACATACAGGGTCCACAGATACGCAGTATTTT.